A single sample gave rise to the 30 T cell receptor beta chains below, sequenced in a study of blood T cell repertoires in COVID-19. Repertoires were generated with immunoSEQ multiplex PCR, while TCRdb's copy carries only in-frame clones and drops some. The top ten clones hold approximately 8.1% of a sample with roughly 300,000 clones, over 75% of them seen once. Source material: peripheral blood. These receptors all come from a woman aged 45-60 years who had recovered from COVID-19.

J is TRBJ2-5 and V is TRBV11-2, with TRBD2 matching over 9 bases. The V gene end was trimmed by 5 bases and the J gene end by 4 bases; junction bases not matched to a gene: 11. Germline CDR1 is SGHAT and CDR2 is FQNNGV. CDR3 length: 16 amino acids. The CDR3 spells CASSDGVSGSTETQYF. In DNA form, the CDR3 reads TGTGCCAGCAGCGACGGCGTTAGCGGGAGTACAGAGACCCAGTACTTC.

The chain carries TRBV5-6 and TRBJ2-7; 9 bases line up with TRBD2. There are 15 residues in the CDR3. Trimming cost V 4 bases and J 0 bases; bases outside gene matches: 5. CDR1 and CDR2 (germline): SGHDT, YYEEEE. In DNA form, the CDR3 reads TGTGCCAGCAGCGCGACTAGCGGCTACTCCTACGAGCAGTACTTC. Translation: CASSATSGYSYEQYF.

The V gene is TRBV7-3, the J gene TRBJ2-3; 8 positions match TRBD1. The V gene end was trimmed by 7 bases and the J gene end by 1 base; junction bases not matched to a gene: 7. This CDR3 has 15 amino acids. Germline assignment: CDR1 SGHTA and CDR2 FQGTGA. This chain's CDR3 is CASTPGQVGTDTQYF. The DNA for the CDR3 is TGTGCCAGCACCCCGGGACAGGTCGGCACAGATACGCAGTATTTT. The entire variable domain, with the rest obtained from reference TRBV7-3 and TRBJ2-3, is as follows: GAGVSQTPSNKVTEKGKYVELRCDPISGHTALYWYRQSLGQGPEFLIYFQGTGAADDSGLPNDRFFAVRPEGSVSTLKIQRTERGDSAVYLCASTPGQVGTDTQYFGPGTRLTVL.

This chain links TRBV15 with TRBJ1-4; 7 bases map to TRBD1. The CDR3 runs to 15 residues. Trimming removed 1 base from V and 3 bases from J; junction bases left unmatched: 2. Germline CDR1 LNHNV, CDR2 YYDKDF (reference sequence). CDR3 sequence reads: CATSRVGTANEKLFF. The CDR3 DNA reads TGTGCCACCAGCAGAGTTGGGACAGCTAATGAAAAACTGTTTTTT.

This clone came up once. For the CDR3, the DNA is TGTGCCAGCAGCTCAACAGGGGATTGGTCCTACGAGCAGTACTTC. This sequence encodes CASSSTGDWSYEQYF. The rearrangement links TRBV28 to TRBJ2-7; 7 bases align to TRBD1. Looked up from germline, CDR1 is MDHEN and CDR2 is SYDVKM. V lost 6 bases to trimming and J lost 1 base; unmatched junction nucleotides: 9. The CDR3 totals 15 residues.

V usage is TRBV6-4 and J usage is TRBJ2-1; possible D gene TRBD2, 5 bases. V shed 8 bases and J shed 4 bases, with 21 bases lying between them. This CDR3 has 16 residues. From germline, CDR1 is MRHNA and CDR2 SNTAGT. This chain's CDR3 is CASSGTRTFGYNEQFF. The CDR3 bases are TGTGCCAGCTCCGGAACTAGAACTTTCGGGTACAATGAGCAGTTCTTC.

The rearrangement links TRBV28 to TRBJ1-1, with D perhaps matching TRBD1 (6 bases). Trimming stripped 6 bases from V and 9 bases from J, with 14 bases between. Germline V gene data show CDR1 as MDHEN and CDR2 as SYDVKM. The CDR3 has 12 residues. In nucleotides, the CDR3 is TGTGCCAGCAGACAGGGCCGGGCCCAAGCTTTCTTT. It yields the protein CASRQGRAQAFF.

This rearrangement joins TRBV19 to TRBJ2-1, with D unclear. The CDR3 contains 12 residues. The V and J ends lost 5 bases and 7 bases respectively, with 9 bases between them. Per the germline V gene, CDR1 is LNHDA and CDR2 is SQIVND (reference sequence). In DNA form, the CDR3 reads TGTGCCAGTAGTTTCCCGTATAATGAGCAGTTCTTC. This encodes CASSFPYNEQFF.

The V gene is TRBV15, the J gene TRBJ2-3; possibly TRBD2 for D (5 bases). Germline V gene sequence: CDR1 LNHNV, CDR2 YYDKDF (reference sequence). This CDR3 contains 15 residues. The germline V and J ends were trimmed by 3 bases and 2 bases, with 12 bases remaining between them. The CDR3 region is CATSSLASYTDTQYF. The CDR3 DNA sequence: TGTGCCACCAGCAGTTTAGCGAGCTACACAGATACGCAGTATTTT. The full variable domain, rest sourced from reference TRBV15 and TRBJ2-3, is DAMVIQNPRYQVTQFGKPVTLSCSQTLNHNVMYWYQQKSSQAPKLLFHYYDKDFNNEADTPDNFQSRRPNTSFCFLDIRSPGLGDTAMYLCATSSLASYTDTQYFGPGTRLTVL.

The CDR3 loop is CASSIRGLAQTYEQYF. The CDR3 DNA reads as TGTGCCAGTAGTATTAGGGGACTAGCGCAAACCTACGAGCAGTACTTC. The chain uses TRBV19 and TRBJ2-7, with 10 bases fitting TRBD2. Trimming removed 3 bases from V and 2 bases from J; junction bases left unmatched: 7. The germline V gene encodes CDR1 LNHDA and CDR2 SQIVND (reference sequence). The CDR3 totals 16 residues.

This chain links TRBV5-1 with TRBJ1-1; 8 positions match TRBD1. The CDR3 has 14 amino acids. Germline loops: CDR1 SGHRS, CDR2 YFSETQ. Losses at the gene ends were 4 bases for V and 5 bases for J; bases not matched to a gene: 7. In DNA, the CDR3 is TGCGCCAGCAGCCCCTCAGGGGGCTCGACTGAAGCTTTCTTT. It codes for CASSPSGGSTEAFF.

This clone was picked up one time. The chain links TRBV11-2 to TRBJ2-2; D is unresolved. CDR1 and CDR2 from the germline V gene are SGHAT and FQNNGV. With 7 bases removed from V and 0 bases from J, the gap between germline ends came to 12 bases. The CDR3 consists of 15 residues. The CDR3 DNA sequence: TGTGCCAGCACCGAGGATCATTCGAACACCGGGGAGCTGTTTTTT. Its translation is CASTEDHSNTGELFF.

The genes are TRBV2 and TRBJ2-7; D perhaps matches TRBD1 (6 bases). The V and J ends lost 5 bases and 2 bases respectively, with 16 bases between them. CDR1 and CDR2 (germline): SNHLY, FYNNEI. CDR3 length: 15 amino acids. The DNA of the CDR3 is TGTGCCAGCAGTCCTCAACGGACAGTTCCCTACGAGCAGTACTTC. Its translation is CASSPQRTVPYEQYF.

The CDR3 region is CASSLADRTSLDTEAFF. The CDR3 DNA is TGTGCCAGCAGCTTAGCGGACAGGACCTCCTTGGACACTGAAGCTTTCTTT. This chain uses TRBV7-2 with TRBJ1-1; TRBD1 matches 7 bases. Germline CDR1 reads SGHTA; CDR2 reads FQGNSA. Trimming took 0 bases from V and 3 from J; bases not matched to a gene: 10. The CDR3 has 17 amino acids.

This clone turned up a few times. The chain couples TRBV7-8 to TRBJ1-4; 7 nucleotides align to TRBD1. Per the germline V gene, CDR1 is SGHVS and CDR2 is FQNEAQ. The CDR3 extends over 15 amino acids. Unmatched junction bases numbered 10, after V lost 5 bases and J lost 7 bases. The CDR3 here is CASSPYLRTGEKLFF. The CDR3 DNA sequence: TGTGCCAGCAGCCCATACCTCCGGACAGGTGAAAAACTGTTTTTT.

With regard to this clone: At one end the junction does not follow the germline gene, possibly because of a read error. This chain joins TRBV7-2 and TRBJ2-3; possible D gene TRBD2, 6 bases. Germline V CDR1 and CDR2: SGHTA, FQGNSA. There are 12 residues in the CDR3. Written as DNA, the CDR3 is TGTGCCAGCAGCTTGGGGCAACTAGCAGCCAAATTT. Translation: CASSLGQLAAKF.

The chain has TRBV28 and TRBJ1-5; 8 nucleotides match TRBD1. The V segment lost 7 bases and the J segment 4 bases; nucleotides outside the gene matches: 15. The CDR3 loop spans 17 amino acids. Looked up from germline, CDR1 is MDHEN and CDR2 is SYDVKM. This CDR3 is CASTQPRAGGLNQPQHF. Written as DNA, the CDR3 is TGTGCCAGCACCCAACCCCGAGCAGGGGGCCTGAATCAGCCCCAGCATTTT.

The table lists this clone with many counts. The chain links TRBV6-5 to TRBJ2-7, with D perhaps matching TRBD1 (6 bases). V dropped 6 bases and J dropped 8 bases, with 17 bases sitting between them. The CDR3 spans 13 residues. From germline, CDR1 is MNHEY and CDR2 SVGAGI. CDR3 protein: CASSSGQRRQQYF. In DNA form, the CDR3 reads TGTGCCAGCAGCTCCGGACAGCGACGACAGCAGTACTTC.

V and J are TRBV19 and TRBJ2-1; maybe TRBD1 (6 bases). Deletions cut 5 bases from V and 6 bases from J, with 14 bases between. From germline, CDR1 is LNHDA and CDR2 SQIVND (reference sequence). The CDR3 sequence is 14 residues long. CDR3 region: CASSGKKQGNEQFF. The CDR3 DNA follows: TGTGCCAGTAGTGGTAAAAAACAGGGCAATGAGCAGTTCTTC.

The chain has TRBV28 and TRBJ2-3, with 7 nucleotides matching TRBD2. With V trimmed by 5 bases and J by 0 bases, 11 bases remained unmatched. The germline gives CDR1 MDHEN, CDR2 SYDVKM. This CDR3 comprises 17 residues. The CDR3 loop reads CASSPLFASGSTDTQYF. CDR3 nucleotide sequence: TGTGCCAGCAGTCCTCTTTTTGCTAGCGGTAGCACAGATACGCAGTATTTT. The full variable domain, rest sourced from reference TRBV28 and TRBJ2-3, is DVKVTQSSRYLVKRTGEKVFLECVQDMDHENMFWYRQDPGLGLRLIYFSYDVKMKEKGDIPEGYSVSREKKERFSLILESASTNQTSMYLCASSPLFASGSTDTQYFGPGTRLTVL.

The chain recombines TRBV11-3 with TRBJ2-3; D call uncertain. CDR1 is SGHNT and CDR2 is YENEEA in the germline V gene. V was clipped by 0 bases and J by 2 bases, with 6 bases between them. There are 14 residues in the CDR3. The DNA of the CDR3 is TGTGCCAGCAGCTTAGATCAGGCCACAGATACGCAGTATTTT. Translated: CASSLDQATDTQYF.

CDR3 in amino acids: CASSLVGEGAPLHF. DNA for the CDR3: TGCGCCAGCAGCTTGGTTGGGGAAGGGGCACCCCTCCACTTT. The V call is TRBV5-1, the J call TRBJ1-6; maybe TRBD1 (5 bases). The length of the CDR3 is 14 residues. Deletions cut 0 bases from V and 11 bases from J, with 12 bases between. In germline, CDR1 is SGHRS, CDR2 YFSETQ.

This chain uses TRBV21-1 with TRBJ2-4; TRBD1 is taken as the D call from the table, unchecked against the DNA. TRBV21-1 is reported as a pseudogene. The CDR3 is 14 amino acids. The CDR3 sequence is CASSNDGDRIAQYF. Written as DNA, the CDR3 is TGTGCCAGCAGCAACGACGGGGACAGGATCGCTCAGTACTTC.

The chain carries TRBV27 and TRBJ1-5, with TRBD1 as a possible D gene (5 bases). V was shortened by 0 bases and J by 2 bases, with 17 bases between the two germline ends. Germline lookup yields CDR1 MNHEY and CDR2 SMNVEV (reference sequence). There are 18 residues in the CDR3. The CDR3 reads CASSLSFSGGNGNQPQHF. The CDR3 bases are TGTGCCAGCAGTTTATCTTTCTCGGGGGGAAATGGCAATCAGCCCCAGCATTTT.

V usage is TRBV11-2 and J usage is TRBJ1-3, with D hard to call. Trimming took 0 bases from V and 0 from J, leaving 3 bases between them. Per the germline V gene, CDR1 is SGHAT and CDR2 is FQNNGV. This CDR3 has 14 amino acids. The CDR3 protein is CASSLDLSGNTIYF. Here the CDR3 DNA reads TGTGCCAGCAGCTTAGATCTCTCTGGAAACACCATATATTTT.

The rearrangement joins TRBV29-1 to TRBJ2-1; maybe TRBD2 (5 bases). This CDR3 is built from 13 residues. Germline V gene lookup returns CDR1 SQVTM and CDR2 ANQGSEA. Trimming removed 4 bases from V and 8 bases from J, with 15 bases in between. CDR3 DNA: TGCAGCGTTGTAGGCAGGAGGTGGGATGAGCAGTTCTTC. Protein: CSVVGRRWDEQFF.

CDR3 nucleotides: TGCGCCAGCAGCCAAGATCACACCACTGAAGCTTTCTTT. Translated: CASSQDHTTEAFF. The rearrangement uses TRBV4-3 and TRBJ1-1; D is uncertain. The V and J ends lost 0 bases and 4 bases respectively, with 6 bases between them. The CDR3 covers 13 residues. Germline CDR1 is LGHNA and CDR2 is YSLEER.

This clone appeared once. This CDR3 is CASSIHGTGDRYGYTF. The CDR3 DNA reads as TGTGCCAGCAGTATCCACGGGACAGGGGATCGGTATGGCTACACCTTC. The rearrangement uses TRBV27 and TRBJ1-2, with 10 bases lining up with TRBD1. The V gene's germline CDR1 is MNHEY and CDR2 SMNVEV (reference sequence). Trimming cost V 5 bases and J 5 bases; bases outside gene matches: 11. This CDR3 has 16 amino acids.

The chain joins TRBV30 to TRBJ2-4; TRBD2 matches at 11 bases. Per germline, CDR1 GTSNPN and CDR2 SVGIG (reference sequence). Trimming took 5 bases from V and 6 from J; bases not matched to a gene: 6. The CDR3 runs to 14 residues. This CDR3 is CAWEIAGGVNIQYF. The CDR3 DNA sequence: TGTGCCTGGGAAATAGCGGGAGGGGTAAACATTCAGTACTTC.

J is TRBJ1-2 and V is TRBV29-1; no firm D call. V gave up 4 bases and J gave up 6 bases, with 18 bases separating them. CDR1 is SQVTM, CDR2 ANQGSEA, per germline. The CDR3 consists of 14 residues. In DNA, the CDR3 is TGCAGCGTTGTGGGCCCCAAGCTGTCGGATGGCTACACCTTC. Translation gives CSVVGPKLSDGYTF. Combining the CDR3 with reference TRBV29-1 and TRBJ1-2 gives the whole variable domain SAVISQKPSRDICQRGTSLTIQCQVDSQVTMMFWYRQQPGQSLTLIATANQGSEATYESGFVIDKFPISRPNLTFSTLTVSNMSPEDSSIYLCSVVGPKLSDGYTFGSGTRLTVV.